This T cell receptor (beta chain) was profiled in a study of neoadjuvant nivolumab and ipilimumab in lung cancer (dated by TCRdb to about 2020). Regarding the complete study: Nivolumab was given at 3 mg/kg intravenously on days 1, 15 and 29, and the combination arm added ipilimumab 1 mg/kg on day 1 only. The study compared TCR repertoires in pretherapy (baseline) peripheral blood with TCR repertoires in tumors resected at surgery following neoadjuvant immune checkpoint blockade. The primary trial endpoint was the major pathologic response (MPR) rate in the intention-to-treat population in each study arm. Matched pretherapy and resected tumor pairs were analyzed for seven patients: four treated with nivolumab and three with nivolumab plus ipilimumab. A total of around 46 patients with operable NSCLC were treated in the trial, with approximately 23 randomized to nivolumab monotherapy and about 20 randomized to nivolumab plus ipilimumab.

Results and caveats for the whole study, not just this receptor: No significant correlation was found between TCR clonality and pathologic tumor regression, and only one major-pathologic-response sample was available for the clonality analysis. TCR sequencing was performed in a small number of samples. Richness in tumors resected after neoadjuvant therapy showed a positive correlation with pretherapy blood TCR richness (Spearman R ≈ 0.87). From pretherapy to surgery, increases in tumor T-cell richness and clonality were observed in three of three dual-therapy tumors but in only two of four nivolumab-treated tumors. Resected tumors had greater TCR richness and clonality than tumor-adjacent uninvolved lung, and increases were observed in more dual-therapy-treated tumors.

In its sample, this clone was seen a few times. Its specific antigen is unknown. No qualities accompany the bases; no much larger clone lies one base away. The cysteine opens and the phenylalanine closes a CDR3 of 13 amino acids. The entry retains the CDR3 DNA only, 39 bases that are in frame from base 1. The protocol used for the library was the immunoSEQ multiplex PCR assay. In the original analysis: Repertoires were summarized by richness and clonality, and significantly expanded and contracted clones were identified between pre- and post-therapy samples. TCRdb's version of the immuneACCESS table is confined to in-frame rearrangements and falls short of the full clone set. An unresolved V gene accounts for under half of the shortfall where checked; the remainder is of unknown origin. V, J and clone size reflect that table, while D and trimming were determined from the DNA. Present in this sample are 20,000 or so clones, around three quarters of which were seen just once. The ten largest clones take up about 7% of the sample.

Interpreted using the paper, the time point label stands for: at surgical resection after neoadjuvant nivolumab +/- ipilimumab. Samples came from the phase 2 randomized NEOSTAR trial, which tested neoadjuvant nivolumab or nivolumab plus ipilimumab followed by surgery in operable NSCLC. The sequencing used tumor tissue, collected after neoadjuvant nivolumab, alone or with ipilimumab, at or shortly before surgery. The receptor's source is an adult with non-small cell lung cancer. The chain is made from TRBV21-1 and TRBJ1-1; the table's D call of TRBD1 was not tested on the DNA. TRBV21-1 is noted as a pseudogene. DNA sequence: TGTGCCAGCAGCAAAGACACAGAGAAAAGAGCTTTCTTT. Its translation is CASSKDTEKRAFF.